The rows below give T cell receptor beta chains drawn from one sample of a study of blood T cell repertoires in COVID-19. The table came from immunoSEQ multiplex PCR; TCRdb's copy has only in-frame clones and leaves some out. There are 130,000 to 150,000 clones in the sample; over 80% occur only once, and roughly two fifths lies in the top ten. Sequencing was done on a sample of peripheral blood. Receptor source: a man aged 50 to 60 who had recovered from COVID-19. Each CDR3 is given with its conserved first and last residue. The D gene is left open where the match is weak. Only some rows state a clone size, as once, few, many or a class for expanded clones.

V gene: TRBV7-3
J gene: TRBJ2-5
D gene: .
clone size: .
CDR3 DNA: TGTGCCAGCAGTCAGGGGTGGGAAGAGACCCAGTACTTC
CDR3 protein: CASSQGWEETQYF

V gene: TRBV18
J gene: TRBJ1-5
D gene: TRBD1
clone size: .
CDR3 DNA: TGTGCCAGCTCACCACCGAACCGGGACAGGAATCAGCCCCAGCATTTT
CDR3 protein: CASSPPNRDRNQPQHF

V gene: TRBV7-9
J gene: TRBJ1-2
D gene: .
clone size: .
CDR3 DNA: TGTGCCAGCAGCTTAGGGGCAGGGAAGAATGGCTACACCTTC
CDR3 protein: CASSLGAGKNGYTF

V gene: TRBV10-3
J gene: TRBJ2-1
D gene: .
clone size: .
CDR3 DNA: TGTGCCATCAGTGAAAGTTTAGAAAGATTGTTCTTC
CDR3 protein: CAISESLERLFF

V gene: TRBV19
J gene: TRBJ2-3
D gene: TRBD1
clone size: once
CDR3 DNA: TGTGCCAGTAGTTTCGGGACAGCCCACACAGATACGCAGTATTTT
CDR3 protein: CASSFGTAHTDTQYF

V gene: TRBV16
J gene: TRBJ2-3
D gene: .
clone size: .
CDR3 DNA: TGTGCCAGCAGCCAATTTCAGGGGATGGGCACAGATACGCAGTATTTT
CDR3 protein: CASSQFQGMGTDTQYF

V gene: TRBV29-1
J gene: TRBJ1-2
D gene: TRBD1
clone size: .
CDR3 DNA: TGCAGCGTTGAGAGGGCAGGGGGAGGCGGCTACACCTTC
CDR3 protein: CSVERAGGGGYTF

V gene: TRBV7-9
J gene: TRBJ2-5
D gene: .
clone size: .
CDR3 DNA: TGTGCCAGCAGCCCGGGGGACGGGGTGGGAGAGACCCAGTACTTC
CDR3 protein: CASSPGDGVGETQYF

V gene: TRBV7-8
J gene: TRBJ2-5
D gene: .
clone size: .
CDR3 DNA: TGTGCCAGCAGCGCCTTTGGGGCGGGGGCAGCGTCGGAGACCCAGTACTTC
CDR3 protein: CASSAFGAGAASETQYF

V gene: TRBV9
J gene: TRBJ1-2
D gene: TRBD1
clone size: .
CDR3 DNA: TGTGCCAGCAGCGTAGGACAGGGGGGAGACTATGGCTACACCTTC
CDR3 protein: CASSVGQGGDYGYTF

V gene: TRBV5-6
J gene: TRBJ1-2
D gene: TRBD1
clone size: .
CDR3 DNA: TGTGCCAGCAGCCCAGGACAGGGGATCTATGGCTACACCTTC
CDR3 protein: CASSPGQGIYGYTF

V gene: TRBV7-2
J gene: TRBJ1-4
D gene: .
clone size: .
CDR3 DNA: TGTGCCAGCAGCAAACAGGTTGCAACTAATGAAAAACTGTTTTTT
CDR3 protein: CASSKQVATNEKLFF